A single T cell receptor (beta chain) is shown here with its context. Data came from immunoSEQ multiplex PCR; TCRdb stores just in-frame clones and leaves some out. The profile shows 50,000 to 85,000 clones, around 84% of them singletons. The data were taken from a study of OX40 agonist ivuxolimab in advanced cancers. Trimming pared 0 bases from V and 6 bases from J, leaving 8 bases between. Germline CDR1 and CDR2: GTSNPN and SVGIG (reference sequence). The CDR3 spans 13 residues. The source was CD4+ or CD8+ T cells sorted from blood, collected in a trial of the OX40 agonist ivuxolimab. The V and J genes are TRBV30 and TRBJ2-2; D perhaps matches TRBD2 (5 bases). The sequence came from an adult with an advanced solid tumor such as melanoma, head and neck, liver or kidney cancer. The CDR3 spells CAWSVYSAGELFF. As DNA, the CDR3 is TGTGCCTGGAGTGTATATAGCGCCGGGGAGCTGTTTTTT. The whole variable domain, filled in from reference TRBV30 and TRBJ2-2, reads SQTIHQWPATLVQPVGSPLSLECTVEGTSNPNLYWYRQAAGRGLQLLFYSVGIGQISSEVPQNLSASRPQDRQFILSSKKLLLSDSGFYLCAWSVYSAGELFFGEGSRLTVL.